A selection of T cell receptor beta chains follows, all from one sample in a study of blood T cell repertoires in COVID-19. The protocol was immunoSEQ multiplex PCR, while the TCRdb copy is restricted to in-frame clones and leaves out a portion. This table has 97,000 or so clones, around 90% appearing once. Material: peripheral blood. These receptors came from a man aged 45 to 65 with active or convalescent COVID-19. The CDR3 runs from the conserved cysteine through the conserved F or W. A D gene is named only where the DNA matches it firmly. Size is stated for part of the rows, as once, few or many counts, or as a class when the clone is expanded.

D gene: NA
clone size: NA
V gene: TRBV10-3
J gene: TRBJ1-3
CDR3 DNA: TGTGCCATCAGTGATTCAGGGGCCGGAAACACCATATATTTT
CDR3 protein: CAISDSGAGNTIYF

D gene: NA
clone size: NA
V gene: TRBV10-2
J gene: TRBJ1-2
CDR3 DNA: TGCGCCAGCAGTGAGAACAACCGACTCTATGGCTACACCTTC
CDR3 protein: CASSENNRLYGYTF

D gene: TRBD2
clone size: NA
V gene: TRBV11-3
J gene: TRBJ2-7
CDR3 DNA: TGTGCCAGCAGCTTAGGGGCAGGAGCGGGGGCCGAAGACGAGCAGTACTTC
CDR3 protein: CASSLGAGAGAEDEQYF

D gene: TRBD1
clone size: NA
V gene: TRBV5-4
J gene: TRBJ1-2
CDR3 DNA: TGTGCCAGCAGCGAAGGACAGGTGGGGTATGGCTACACCTTC
CDR3 protein: CASSEGQVGYGYTF

D gene: TRBD1
clone size: NA
V gene: TRBV12-5
J gene: TRBJ2-1
CDR3 DNA: TGTGCTAGTGGAGGCGGGACAGGGCGATCCTACAATGAGCAGTTCTTC
CDR3 protein: CASGGGTGRSYNEQFF

D gene: TRBD2
clone size: NA
V gene: TRBV7-2
J gene: TRBJ2-3
CDR3 DNA: TGTGCCAGCAGCTTAGTACTAGCGGGGACTAGCACAGATACGCAGTATTTT
CDR3 protein: CASSLVLAGTSTDTQYF

D gene: NA
clone size: NA
V gene: TRBV4-3
J gene: TRBJ2-1
CDR3 DNA: TGCGCCAGCAGCCAAGAAGAACCGGCTAGCTCCTACAATGAGCAGTTCTTC
CDR3 protein: CASSQEEPASSYNEQFF

D gene: TRBD2
clone size: NA
V gene: TRBV5-4
J gene: TRBJ2-7
CDR3 DNA: TGTGCCAGCAGCGAGGGCGGGGGGAGCTCCTACGAGCAGTACTTC
CDR3 protein: CASSEGGGSSYEQYF

D gene: NA
clone size: NA
V gene: TRBV10-3
J gene: TRBJ1-2
CDR3 DNA: TGTGCCATCAGGGGAGGAGACATAAACTATGGCTACACCTTC
CDR3 protein: CAIRGGDINYGYTF

D gene: TRBD1
clone size: NA
V gene: TRBV28
J gene: TRBJ1-1
CDR3 DNA: TGTGCCAGCAGCCCTGGACAGGGCTACACTGAAGCTTTCTTT
CDR3 protein: CASSPGQGYTEAFF

D gene: NA
clone size: NA
V gene: TRBV10-3
J gene: TRBJ2-3
CDR3 DNA: TGTGCCACCCGACTAGATCCCGACACAGATACGCAGTATTTT
CDR3 protein: CATRLDPDTDTQYF

D gene: TRBD1
clone size: few
V gene: TRBV5-1
J gene: TRBJ2-1
CDR3 DNA: TGCGCCAGCAGCTTACAGGGGGCGGTCAATGAGCAGTTCTTC
CDR3 protein: CASSLQGAVNEQFF

D gene: NA
clone size: NA
V gene: TRBV4-2
J gene: TRBJ2-2
CDR3 DNA: TGTGCCAGCAGCCTCGCCGGGACCGGGGAGCTGTTTTTT
CDR3 protein: CASSLAGTGELFF

D gene: NA
clone size: NA
V gene: TRBV6-5
J gene: TRBJ1-2
CDR3 DNA: TGTGCCAGCGGCTCCCCAGGGGCGCTTAGAGGCTACACCTTC
CDR3 protein: CASGSPGALRGYTF

D gene: NA
clone size: NA
V gene: TRBV10-3
J gene: TRBJ1-5
CDR3 DNA: TGTGCCATCAGCCCACAGGGCAGCAATCAGCCCCAGCATTTT
CDR3 protein: CAISPQGSNQPQHF

D gene: NA
clone size: NA
V gene: TRBV19
J gene: TRBJ2-6
CDR3 DNA: TGTGCTCCCCGCCGTGTAGGGGGGAGGGAATGTTGGTCTGGGGCCAACGTCCTGACTTTC
CDR3 protein: CAPRRVGGRECWSGANVLTF

D gene: TRBD1
clone size: NA
V gene: TRBV6-2/TRBV6-3
J gene: TRBJ2-1
CDR3 DNA: TGTGCCAGCAGTCAGGACAGGGAGAGCTCCTACAATGAGCAGTTCTTC
CDR3 protein: CASSQDRESSYNEQFF

D gene: TRBD2
clone size: NA
V gene: TRBV27
J gene: TRBJ2-2
CDR3 DNA: TGTGCCAGCAGTCCACAACTAGCGGGGGACGGGGAGCTGTTTTTT
CDR3 protein: CASSPQLAGDGELFF

D gene: NA
clone size: once
V gene: TRBV28
J gene: TRBJ1-2
CDR3 DNA: TGTGCCAGCAGTTTATTCAGCTATGGCTACACCTTC
CDR3 protein: CASSLFSYGYTF

D gene: NA
clone size: NA
V gene: TRBV18
J gene: TRBJ1-1
CDR3 DNA: TGTGCCAGCTCACCGTCCCGGGGTGAAGCTTTCTTT
CDR3 protein: CASSPSRGEAFF

D gene: NA
clone size: NA
V gene: TRBV12-3/TRBV12-4
J gene: TRBJ1-4
CDR3 DNA: TGTGCCAGCAGTTTCTCTAGTGAAAAACTGTTTTTT
CDR3 protein: CASSFSSEKLFF

D gene: TRBD1
clone size: many
V gene: TRBV19
J gene: TRBJ1-1
CDR3 DNA: TGTGCCAGCAGGACAGGGAGGCACACTGAAGCTTTCTTT
CDR3 protein: CASRTGRHTEAFF

D gene: NA
clone size: NA
V gene: TRBV30
J gene: TRBJ2-1
CDR3 DNA: TGTGCCTGGATCATGAACAGGGGAGGCGGTGAGCAGTTCTTC
CDR3 protein: CAWIMNRGGGEQFF

D gene: TRBD1
clone size: NA
V gene: TRBV15
J gene: TRBJ2-1
CDR3 DNA: TGTGCCACCAGCAGTGGACAGGTAGATAACAATGAGCAGTTCTTC
CDR3 protein: CATSSGQVDNNEQFF

D gene: NA
clone size: NA
V gene: TRBV9
J gene: TRBJ1-1
CDR3 DNA: TGTGCCAGCAGCGTCGGGGGGGGAATGGCAATGAACACTGAAGCTTTCTTT
CDR3 protein: CASSVGGGMAMNTEAFF

D gene: TRBD1
clone size: NA
V gene: TRBV5-1
J gene: TRBJ2-5
CDR3 DNA: TGCGCCAGCAGCTTGGAGAAGACGACAGGGGGCCAAGAGACCCAGTACTTC
CDR3 protein: CASSLEKTTGGQETQYF

D gene: TRBD2
clone size: NA
V gene: TRBV15
J gene: TRBJ2-5
CDR3 DNA: TGTGCCACCAGCAGAGATCGCGGGGGACAAGAGACCCAGTACTTC
CDR3 protein: CATSRDRGGQETQYF

D gene: NA
clone size: NA
V gene: TRBV5-1
J gene: TRBJ2-3
CDR3 DNA: TGCGCCAGCAGCTTGGCCGGCACAGATACGCAGTATTTT
CDR3 protein: CASSLAGTDTQYF

D gene: TRBD1
clone size: NA
V gene: TRBV19
J gene: TRBJ1-2
CDR3 DNA: TGTGCCAGTAGTGGACCTATACAGGGGGCGCATAACTATGGCTACACCTTC
CDR3 protein: CASSGPIQGAHNYGYTF

D gene: TRBD1
clone size: NA
V gene: TRBV7-8
J gene: TRBJ2-1
CDR3 DNA: TGTGCCAGCAGAACCAAGGGGGCTACATCCTACAATGAGCAGTTCTTC
CDR3 protein: CASRTKGATSYNEQFF

D gene: TRBD1
clone size: NA
V gene: TRBV2
J gene: TRBJ2-7
CDR3 DNA: TGTGCCAGCGGACGAGGGGGACAGGGAGGCGAGCAGTACTTC
CDR3 protein: CASGRGGQGGEQYF

D gene: NA
clone size: NA
V gene: TRBV7-2
J gene: TRBJ2-7
CDR3 DNA: TGTGCCAGCAGCTTACGTACCCAGGGGTACGAGCAGTACTTC
CDR3 protein: CASSLRTQGYEQYF

D gene: NA
clone size: NA
V gene: TRBV28
J gene: TRBJ2-7
CDR3 DNA: TGTGCCAGCAGCCCCCCGGCAGGAGGCTCCTACGAGCAGTACTTC
CDR3 protein: CASSPPAGGSYEQYF

D gene: NA
clone size: NA
V gene: TRBV7-8
J gene: TRBJ2-6
CDR3 DNA: TGTGCCAGCAGCTTATTTGGAGGGGTGAGCTCTGGGGCCAACGTCCTGACTTTC
CDR3 protein: CASSLFGGVSSGANVLTF

D gene: TRBD1
clone size: NA
V gene: TRBV5-1
J gene: TRBJ1-6
CDR3 DNA: TGCGCCAGCAGCCACGGACAGGGCGGAAATAATTCACCCCTCCACTTT
CDR3 protein: CASSHGQGGNNSPLHF

D gene: NA
clone size: NA
V gene: TRBV10-3
J gene: TRBJ2-1
CDR3 DNA: TGTGCCATCCGCCCGGGGGACTACAATGAGCAGTTCTTC
CDR3 protein: CAIRPGDYNEQFF

D gene: TRBD2
clone size: NA
V gene: TRBV5-4
J gene: TRBJ2-1
CDR3 DNA: TGTGCCAGCAGCGGTAGACTAGCGGGGGGGCGTTACAATGAGCAGTTCTTC
CDR3 protein: CASSGRLAGGRYNEQFF

D gene: TRBD1
clone size: NA
V gene: TRBV27
J gene: TRBJ2-7
CDR3 DNA: TGTGCCAGCAGTTTAGAGGGACAGGGAATCCCCTACGAGCAGTACTTC
CDR3 protein: CASSLEGQGIPYEQYF

D gene: TRBD1
clone size: NA
V gene: TRBV27
J gene: TRBJ1-5
CDR3 DNA: TGTGCCAGCAGTTACCGGACCGGGACAGGGTATCAGCCCCAGCATTTT
CDR3 protein: CASSYRTGTGYQPQHF